These T cell receptor beta chains were read from a single sample in a study of vaccination and CD4 T cells after COVID-19. One entry per CDR3 protein results from TCRdb running MiXCR on the PCR reads. This table has 15,000 to 20,000 distinct CDR3 sequences, about 45% appearing once. These receptors' antigens are unknown. The starting material was CD4+ T cells from blood, cultured in vitro, obtained after SARS-CoV-2 vaccination. The receptor set was obtained from a human donor who had recovered from COVID-19. CDR3s include the opening cysteine and the closing phenylalanine or tryptophan. A D gene is named only where the DNA matches it firmly. The size field is filled for only some rows; it gives once, few, many or a size class.

once,TRBD1,TRBV10-3,TRBJ1-1,TGTGCCATCAGGAAGACCGGGACAGTGAACACTGAAGCTTTCTTT,CAIRKTGTVNTEAFF
medium-sized,TRBD2,TRBV11-2,TRBJ2-5,TGTGCCAGCAGCTTAGCTGGCGGGAGCCAAGAGACCCAGTACTTC,CASSLAGGSQETQYF
NA,TRBD2,TRBV7-3,TRBJ2-3,TGTGCCAGCAGCTTAGGGCTAGCGGGAGCAGATACGCAGTATTTT,CASSLGLAGADTQYF
NA,NA,TRBV20-1,TRBJ1-1,TGCAGTGCTAGGACCATGAACACTGAAGCTTTCTTT,CSARTMNTEAFF
few,TRBD2,TRBV20-1,TRBJ2-1,TGCAGTGCTAGGCCATTTAAGGCTAGCGGGAGACTGAACAATGAGCAGTTCTTC,CSARPFKASGRLNNEQFF
few,NA,TRBV10-3,TRBJ2-2,TGTGCCATCACGGCAGGGACGAACACCGGGGAGCTGTTTTTT,CAITAGTNTGELFF
NA,NA,TRBV20-1,TRBJ2-2,TGCAGTGCCAGGACCAAGTACTCCCCGGCCGGGGAGCTGTTTTTT,CSARTKYSPAGELFF
NA,TRBD1,TRBV6-1,TRBJ1-2,TGTGCCAGCAGTCCCGGGACAGACTATGGCTACACCTTC,CASSPGTDYGYTF
NA,TRBD2,TRBV20-1,TRBJ2-2,TGCAGTGCCGGACTAGCGGGAGAGACCCCATTCACCGGGGAGCTGTTTTTT,CSAGLAGETPFTGELFF
NA,NA,TRBV19,TRBJ1-5,TGTGCCAGTAGTTATTCCCGGGACAACGGGAATCAGCCCCAGCATTTT,CASSYSRDNGNQPQHF
NA,NA,TRBV2,TRBJ2-2,TGTGCCAGCAGTCAGGTGGTCACCGGGGAGCTGTTTTTT,CASSQVVTGELFF
once,TRBD2,TRBV19,TRBJ2-1,TGTGCCAGTAGTCCCCGGACTAGCGGGTATTATGGTGAGCAGTTCTTC,CASSPRTSGYYGEQFF
NA,NA,TRBV5-4,TRBJ1-6,TGTGCCAGCAGCTCCGGCGGTGACAGCTCCTATAATTCACCCCTCCACTTT,CASSSGGDSSYNSPLHF
NA,TRBD2,TRBV29-1,TRBJ2-5,TGCAGCGTCGACGGGACTAGCGGGGAGGGGGAGACCCAGTACTTC,CSVDGTSGEGETQYF
NA,NA,TRBV7-3,TRBJ1-1,TGTGCCAGCAGCACCGGACTGGGGCGGGCTTTCTTT,CASSTGLGRAFF
once,NA,TRBV9,TRBJ2-7,TGTGCCAGCAGCGTAGAGGGGGTGGTAAGCTACGAGCAGTACTTC,CASSVEGVVSYEQYF
once,NA,TRBV5-4,TRBJ1-1,TGTGCCAGCAGCTTGGCTGCCCGGGGGCAAACTGAAGCTTTCTTT,CASSLAARGQTEAFF
NA,NA,TRBV7-3,TRBJ2-7,TGTGCCAGCAGCCCTCGAGGGGCGGACGAGCAGTACTTC,CASSPRGADEQYF
NA,NA,TRBV5-4,TRBJ1-6,TGTGCCAGCAGCTTCGCCAACTATAATTCACCCCTCCACTTT,CASSFANYNSPLHF
NA,TRBD2,TRBV20-1,TRBJ2-3,TGCAGTGCCAGGACTAGCGGGGTTTCCACAGATACGCAGTATTTT,CSARTSGVSTDTQYF
NA,NA,TRBV6-5,TRBJ1-1,TGTGCCAGCAGTTACTCGACAGGCGGAACTGAAGCTTTCTTT,CASSYSTGGTEAFF
few,TRBD1,TRBV7-2,TRBJ1-3,TGTGCCAGCACCTATTTGGGACAGGGGGGAAACACCATATATTTT,CASTYLGQGGNTIYF
NA,TRBD1,TRBV30,TRBJ1-5,TGTGCCTGGAGTGTCACGGGACAGGGAAGCAATCAGCCCCAGCATTTT,CAWSVTGQGSNQPQHF
few,NA,TRBV7-3,TRBJ1-2,TGTGCCAGCAGCCCGCAGGGGAGAGAAGGCTACACCTTC,CASSPQGREGYTF
NA,NA,TRBV5-8,TRBJ1-6,TGTGCCAGCAGCTTGGACAGGGCAAATTCACCCCTCCACTTT,CASSLDRANSPLHF
few,NA,TRBV7-2,TRBJ1-1,TGTGCCAGCAGCCCATTTATGAACACTGAAGCTTTCTTT,CASSPFMNTEAFF
few,TRBD1,TRBV29-1,TRBJ1-2,TGCAGCGTTGAAGGGACAGGGGGCGTCTATGGCTACACCTTC,CSVEGTGGVYGYTF
few,TRBD1,TRBV7-8,TRBJ1-5,TGTGCCAGCAGCCGCTTCCAACAGGGGCGCAATCAGCCCCAGCATTTT,CASSRFQQGRNQPQHF
once,TRBD2,TRBV7-9,TRBJ2-7,TGTGCCAGCAGCATGGGACTACCAGTCCGCAAGCAGTACTTC,CASSMGLPVRKQYF
NA,NA,TRBV7-2,TRBJ1-1,TGTGCCAGCAGCTTAGAAGTGGTGGGCACTGAAGCTTTCTTT,CASSLEVVGTEAFF
few,TRBD1,TRBV20-1,TRBJ1-5,TGCAGTGCAAGGACAGGGACCGATCAGCCCCAGCATTTT,CSARTGTDQPQHF
NA,NA,TRBV6-2/TRBV6-3,TRBJ1-1,TGTGCCAGCAGTTACCGTTCCGGGGAAGGAACTGAAGCTTTCTTT,CASSYRSGEGTEAFF
NA,NA,TRBV12-3/TRBV12-4,TRBJ2-1,TGTGCCAGCAGTTTAATGGGGCTAGCGCCGGGGAATGAGCAGTTCTTC,CASSLMGLAPGNEQFF
NA,TRBD2,TRBV7-9,TRBJ2-7,TGTGCCAGCAGCTCCGGGACTAGCGGGGAATCCTACGAGCAGTACTTC,CASSSGTSGESYEQYF
NA,NA,TRBV7-2,TRBJ2-1,TGTGCCAGCAGCTTCGGGACTCTGGGAAATGAGCAGTTCTTC,CASSFGTLGNEQFF
few,TRBD1,TRBV15,TRBJ1-2,TGTGCCACCAGCAGAGTACAGGGGATATACTATGGCTACACCTTC,CATSRVQGIYYGYTF
few,NA,TRBV20-1,TRBJ1-2,TGCAGTGCTTTCAGGGTGAACTATGGCTACACCTTC,CSAFRVNYGYTF
NA,NA,TRBV6-1,TRBJ1-1,TGTGCCAGCAGTGAAATCGGGCTCGAAGCTTTCTTT,CASSEIGLEAFF
NA,NA,TRBV18,TRBJ2-3,TGTGCCAGCTCACCACGGACAGCCGCTAGCACAGATACGCAGTATTTT,CASSPRTAASTDTQYF
few,TRBD1,TRBV6-1,TRBJ1-2,TGTGCCAGCAGTCGCTCTCTCAGGGGGCGAGGTAGCGGCTACACCTTC,CASSRSLRGRGSGYTF
NA,TRBD2,TRBV20-1,TRBJ2-7,TGCAGTGCTAGAGATTTAGCGGGGAGCTCCTACGAGCAGTACTTC,CSARDLAGSSYEQYF
NA,NA,TRBV6-1,TRBJ1-5,TGTGCCAGCAGTGAAGGGGGCGGCAATCAGCCCCAGCATTTT,CASSEGGGNQPQHF
NA,TRBD1,TRBV28,TRBJ2-1,TGTGCCAGCATTGCCCAGGGGGCGGGCAATGAGCAGTTCTTC,CASIAQGAGNEQFF
NA,NA,TRBV27,TRBJ2-5,TGTGCCAGCAGTTTGGGGCCCATCGCGGGAAGTGGGCAAGAGACCCAGTACTTC,CASSLGPIAGSGQETQYF
NA,NA,TRBV11-2,TRBJ1-1,TGTGCCAGCAGCACCTCAAGCACTGAAGCTTTCTTT,CASSTSSTEAFF
few,NA,TRBV24-1,TRBJ1-2,TGTGCCACCAGTGATACCGGGTCGTTCTACACCTTC,CATSDTGSFYTF
NA,TRBD1,TRBV10-3,TRBJ1-1,TGTGCCATCAGTGCCGTGGACAGGAAGGGCGCTGAAGCTTTCTTT,CAISAVDRKGAEAFF
few,NA,TRBV6-1,TRBJ1-5,TGTGCCAGCAAAAGGGAGAGGAATCAGCCCCAGCATTTT,CASKRERNQPQHF
NA,NA,TRBV7-2,TRBJ1-2,TGTGCCAGCAGCTTAGCTGGGGGGGATAACTATGGCTACACCTTC,CASSLAGGDNYGYTF
NA,NA,TRBV6-1,TRBJ2-3,TGTGCCAGCAGTATCGGGGATACGCAGTATTTT,CASSIGDTQYF
NA,NA,TRBV15,TRBJ2-3,TGTGCCACCAGCAGAGGGGGCGGAGACGCGGGGGCTACAGATACGCAGTATTTT,CATSRGGGDAGATDTQYF
NA,NA,TRBV6-2/TRBV6-3,TRBJ2-7,TGTGCCAGCAGCAACGGACAGCGAAACTACGAGCAGTACTTC,CASSNGQRNYEQYF
NA,TRBD1,TRBV20-1,TRBJ1-6,TGCAGTGCTATGACAGGGGTAGGATCACCCCTCCACTTT,CSAMTGVGSPLHF